Presented here are 20 T cell receptor beta chains from one specimen sequenced in a study of blood T cell repertoires in COVID-19. This table comes from immunoSEQ multiplex PCR, and its TCRdb copy is limited to in-frame clones, with some not included. This table has 150,000 to 200,000 clones, approximately 81% appearing once. The sequenced sample consisted of peripheral blood. Receptor source: a person aged 70 to 85 with COVID-19, enrolled during active disease.

The rearrangement uses TRBV7-2 and TRBJ2-3; 8 positions agree with TRBD2. Germline trimming cut 5 bases from V and 1 base from J; bases unmatched to any gene: 5. This CDR3 contains 15 residues. Per the germline V gene, CDR1 is SGHTA and CDR2 is FQGNSA. The CDR3 DNA sequence: TGTGCCAGCAGCACCGGGACTAGGGGCACAGATACGCAGTATTTT. The encoded protein is CASSTGTRGTDTQYF.

The V call is TRBV9, the J call TRBJ2-1, with 10 positions matching TRBD1. This CDR3 has 16 residues. From germline, CDR1 is SGDLS and CDR2 YYNGEE. V was pared by 0 bases and J by 2 bases, with 2 bases of the junction left unmatched. In nucleotides, the CDR3 is TGTGCCAGCAGCGTAGTAGGGACAGGGGCCTACAATGAGCAGTTCTTC. This translates into CASSVVGTGAYNEQFF.

This chain links TRBV12-3 or TRBV12-4 with TRBJ2-7; D perhaps matches TRBD1 (6 bases). This CDR3 spans 13 amino acids. Trimming stripped 5 bases from V and 2 bases from J, with 10 bases between. DNA of the CDR3: TGTGCCAGCAGTCGACAGGAGACCTACGAGCAGTACTTC. This translates into CASSRQETYEQYF.

This clone showed up just a few times. V and J are TRBV7-2 and TRBJ2-1, with D hard to call. Trimming shortened V by 3 bases and J by 4 bases, and 19 bases separated the two germline ends. The CDR3 has 17 amino acids. Looked up from germline, CDR1 is SGHTA and CDR2 is FQGNSA. The CDR3 reads CASSFSPVTMPYNEQFF. CDR3 in DNA: TGTGCCAGCAGCTTTTCGCCGGTCACCATGCCATACAATGAGCAGTTCTTC.

This sequence joins TRBV5-4 and TRBJ1-6; tentative D call: TRBD1 (6 bases). This CDR3 is built from 15 residues. CDR1 is SGHNT and CDR2 is YYREEE in the germline V gene (reference sequence). The ends were cut back, 5 bases at V and 8 bases at J, with 17 bases in the middle. As DNA, the CDR3 is TGTGCCAGCAGTCCGGACAGTCGAGGGGATTCACCCCTCCACTTT. The encoded protein is CASSPDSRGDSPLHF.

This chain links TRBV5-8 with TRBJ1-6, with TRBD1 as a possible D gene (6 bases). The CDR3 extends over 15 amino acids. Germline assignment: CDR1 SGHTS and CDR2 YDEGEE. Trimming cost V 4 bases and J 7 bases, with 15 bases left between them. The CDR3 region has the DNA TGTGCCAGCAGCCCCCGGGGGGGGCCAAATTCACCCCTCCACTTT. Translated: CASSPRGGPNSPLHF.

The chain couples TRBV18 to TRBJ2-2; D uncertain. Trimming cost V 2 bases and J 5 bases, with 18 bases left between them. This CDR3 comprises 17 residues. CDR1 KGHSH and CDR2 LQKENI come from the germline V gene. CDR3: CASSPASIQVTTGELFF. In DNA, the CDR3 is TGTGCCAGCTCACCAGCCTCTATCCAGGTCACTACCGGGGAGCTGTTTTTT.

This rearrangement joins TRBV27 to TRBJ2-1, with a tentative D call TRBD1 (6 bases). Trimming cost V 10 bases and J 0 bases, with 28 bases left between them. Germline loops: CDR1 MNHEY, CDR2 SMNVEV (reference sequence). The CDR3 consists of 19 residues. CDR3 loop: CAIYVTGAGDRSSYNEQFF. The CDR3 DNA reads TGTGCCATTTACGTCACCGGGGCAGGGGATCGAAGCTCCTACAATGAGCAGTTCTTC.

The rearrangement uses TRBV6-1 and TRBJ2-3; TRBD2 is a possible D gene (6 bases). Germline values: CDR1 MNHNS, CDR2 SASEGT. The V gene lost 2 bases and the J gene lost 6 bases, with 15 bases spanning the gap. This CDR3 comprises 15 residues. The CDR3 region is CASSESGGPTDTQYF. The CDR3 coding sequence is TGTGCCAGCAGTGAATCCGGGGGACCCACGGATACGCAGTATTTT.

The rearrangement links TRBV5-1 to TRBJ2-7; 11 nucleotides line up with TRBD2. CDR1 and CDR2 from the germline V gene are SGHRS and YFSETQ. After removal of 3 bases from V and 5 bases from J, the junction contained 10 bases not matched to a gene. This CDR3 has 16 residues. CDR3 sequence (DNA): TGCGCCAGCAGCTCCTACCCCCCTAGCGGGGGGAACGAGCAGTACTTC. Its translation: CASSSYPPSGGNEQYF.

The V call is TRBV7-2, the J call TRBJ2-7; 8 bases map to TRBD1. This CDR3 contains 16 residues. Germline values: CDR1 SGHTA, CDR2 FQGNSA. The V gene end was trimmed by 1 base and the J gene end by 2 bases; junction bases not matched to a gene: 7. CDR3 nucleotide sequence: TGTGCCAGCAGCTTAGTAGGCAGGGGGCCCGCCTACGAGCAGTACTTC. Its translation: CASSLVGRGPAYEQYF.

CDR3 sequence: CASSSGNTEAFF. CDR3 sequence (DNA): TGTGCCAGTAGTAGCGGGAACACTGAAGCTTTCTTT. The chain uses TRBV19 and TRBJ1-1; D call uncertain. Trimming cost V 4 bases and J 1 base, with 4 bases left between them. From germline, CDR1 is LNHDA and CDR2 SQIVND (reference sequence). This CDR3 is built from 12 residues.

The chain is built from TRBV5-1 and TRBJ2-7; TRBD1 matches at 9 bases. The V and J ends lost 4 bases and 7 bases, in that order; junction bases with no gene match: 6. Germline CDR1 and CDR2: SGHRS and YFSETQ. The CDR3 loop spans 13 amino acids. In DNA form, the CDR3 reads TGCGCCAGCAGCCGGGGACAGGGCGGAGAGCAGTACTTC. Amino acid sequence: CASSRGQGGEQYF.

The chain employs TRBV7-6 and TRBJ1-4; D might be TRBD1 (5 bases). The V end lost 3 bases, the J end lost 4 bases, and 9 bases lay between the germline ends. The CDR3 is made up of 14 amino acids. Looked up from germline, CDR1 is SGHVS and CDR2 is FNYEAQ. This CDR3 is CASSLQGGNEKLFF. DNA of the CDR3: TGTGCCAGCAGCTTGCAGGGAGGTAATGAAAAACTGTTTTTT.

The chain uses TRBV7-9 and TRBJ2-1, with 7 nucleotides matching TRBD2. CDR1 and CDR2 from the germline V gene are SEHNR and FQNEAQ (reference sequence). V dropped 7 bases and J dropped 2; count of bases not matched to a gene: 8. This CDR3 is 15 amino acids long. CDR3 loop: CASTNDGGTYNEQFF. The CDR3, as DNA: TGTGCCAGCACCAATGACGGGGGGACCTACAATGAGCAGTTCTTC.

J is TRBJ2-6 and V is TRBV9; TRBD1 agrees at 7 bases. Looked up from germline, CDR1 is SGDLS and CDR2 is YYNGEE. This CDR3 has 17 residues. Trimming at V came to 3 bases and at J to 0 bases, leaving 6 bases not matched to a gene. The CDR3 DNA reads TGTGCCAGCAGCGCGACAGGGAGCCTCTCTGGGGCCAACGTCCTGACTTTC. It codes for CASSATGSLSGANVLTF.

V usage is TRBV2 and J usage is TRBJ1-5; D is undetermined. The germline CDR1 and CDR2 sequences are SNHLY and FYNNEI. Trimming took off 7 bases at V and 5 bases at J, with 9 bases between the two ends. This CDR3 comprises 12 residues. CDR3 amino acids: CASTQVDQPQHF. Here the CDR3 DNA reads TGTGCCAGCACGCAGGTAGATCAGCCCCAGCATTTT.

The chain combines TRBV18 with TRBJ2-1; the match to TRBD2 covers 9 bases. Germline trimming cut 1 base from V and 0 bases from J; bases unmatched to any gene: 4. The CDR3 contains 17 residues. Germline CDR1 is KGHSH and CDR2 is LQKENI. CDR3 nucleotide sequence: TGTGCCAGCTCACCACGAGCGGGAGGAAACTCCTACAATGAGCAGTTCTTC. Its protein product is CASSPRAGGNSYNEQFF.

V usage is TRBV28 and J usage is TRBJ2-1, with D hard to call. The CDR3 runs 14 residues. Germline loops: CDR1 MDHEN, CDR2 SYDVKM. The V gene lost 5 bases and the J gene lost 5 bases, with 13 bases spanning the gap. This CDR3 is CASSIDVGDNEQFF. The DNA for the CDR3 is TGTGCCAGCAGTATAGATGTTGGAGACAATGAGCAGTTCTTC.

The V gene is TRBV4-3, the J gene TRBJ2-3; D not resolved. Germline CDR1 reads LGHNA; CDR2 reads YSLEER. The V gene lost 0 bases and the J gene lost 0 bases, with 13 bases spanning the gap. The CDR3 loop spans 17 amino acids. The CDR3 spells CASSQEHGGTSTDTQYF. CDR3 sequence (DNA): TGCGCCAGCAGCCAAGAGCATGGCGGCACTAGCACAGATACGCAGTATTTT.